Reported below is one T cell receptor (beta chain). Its antigen is undetermined. 60 Vbeta and 13 Jbeta primers were used in PCR. Sequencing used immunoSEQ multiplex PCR; TCRdb keeps in-frame clones, though not all of them. The repertoire has 180,000 or so clones, just over 75% of them found once; the top ten carry around 1.9%. The data were obtained in a study of cytomegalovirus exposure and HLA in healthy donors. The study's findings and limits: Researchers reported in a later analysis that a missense DCLRE1C variant was tied to TCR beta V- and J-gene trimming. According to an earlier analysis, most TCR beta V segments yielded productive rearrangements about 87% or about 30% of the time. High sensitivity and specificity were reportedly achieved when the classifier diagnosed cytomegalovirus status.

V shed 0 bases, J shed 9 bases, and the junction held 6 bases outside the gene matches. This CDR3 contains 16 residues. The germline V gene has CDR1 MNHNS and CDR2 SASEGT. The chain carries TRBV6-1 and TRBJ1-6; 9 bases are shared with TRBD1. This TCR was sampled from a woman in her 30s in good health and CMV-seropositive. Sequenced material: PBMCs. CDR3 sequence: CASSEALWTGVSPLHF. DNA of the CDR3: TGTGCCAGCAGTGAAGCGCTATGGACAGGGGTTTCACCCCTCCACTTT.